This entry describes one TCR beta chain. Its antigen is not identified. These data belong to a study of cytomegalovirus exposure and HLA in healthy donors. Overall study findings and caveats: Presence/absence analyses took donor sequencing depth as roughly uniform. Both high specificity and high sensitivity reportedly marked the classifier's diagnosis of cytomegalovirus status.

It was with 60 Vbeta and 13 Jbeta primers that the PCR ran. The data were produced by immunoSEQ multiplex PCR, yet TCRdb's version contains in-frame clones alone and is incomplete. The sample shows roughly 110,000 clones, 74% of them seen only once. Those who donated were healthy bone marrow donors. The V gene lost 8 bases and the J gene lost 0 bases, with 14 bases spanning the gap. The CDR3 contains 15 residues. Germline V CDR1 and CDR2: LNHDA, SQIVND (reference sequence). This clonotype was obtained from a woman in her thirties or forties in good health and CMV-seropositive. The sequenced sample consisted of PBMCs. This chain links TRBV19 with TRBJ1-3; D is ambiguous. In DNA, the CDR3 is TGTGCCAGTGACGGGAGTCGGAGCTCTGGAAACACCATATATTTT. Encoded protein: CASDGSRSSGNTIYF.